This T cell receptor beta chain was sequenced for a study of breast tumors, draining lymph nodes, adjacent tissues. MiXCR was run by TCRdb on the multiplex PCR reads, yielding one entry per CDR3 protein. This sample yields over 130,000 distinct CDR3 sequences, of which approximately 30% are seen a single time; 2% to 2.5% belongs to the top ten. Samples came from axillary lymph nodes draining the breast cancer. The CDR3 has 16 amino acids. CDR1 is LNHNV and CDR2 is YYDKDF in the germline V gene (reference sequence). V lost 2 bases to trimming and J lost 7 bases; unmatched junction nucleotides: 5. What was sequenced was axillary lymph node tissue. The TCR sequence derives from a female donor with breast cancer. Some clones in this sample may be carry-over from other donors' samples. The chain links TRBV15 to TRBJ1-6; 10 nucleotides agree with TRBD1. The CDR3 loop is CATSRSGDRGNSPLHF. In DNA, the CDR3 is TGTGCCACCAGCAGATCCGGGGACAGGGGCAATTCACCCCTCCACTTT. Together with reference TRBV15 and TRBJ1-6, the CDR3 gives the full variable domain: DAMVIQNPRYQVTQFGKPVTLSCSQTLNHNVMYWYQQKSSQAPKLLFHYYDKDFNNEADTPDNFQSRRPNTSFCFLDIRSPGLGDTAMYLCATSRSGDRGNSPLHFGNGTRLTVT.